Below, one T cell receptor (beta chain) is given with its context. Clones were read by immunoSEQ multiplex PCR, and TCRdb kept only the in-frame ones, dropping some. The top ten hold roughly 21% of the sample, which has tens of thousands of clones, 77% seen once. Looked up from germline, CDR1 is SGHTA and CDR2 is FQGNSA. Trimming at V came to 3 bases and at J to 4 bases, leaving 6 bases not matched to a gene. The CDR3 is 14 residues long. This sample is part of a study of blood T cell repertoires in COVID-19. The source material was peripheral blood. This receptor was identified in a human donor with active or convalescent COVID-19. The donor label of this sample is uncertain. This chain links TRBV7-2 with TRBJ2-7; 7 bases agree with TRBD2. CDR3 nucleotide sequence: TGTGCCAGCAGCTTTTCTAGCGGAGAATACGAGCAGTACTTC. As protein: CASSFSSGEYEQYF. Full variable domain (rest looked up from reference TRBV7-2 and TRBJ2-7): GAGVSQSPSNKVTEKGKDVELRCDPISGHTALYWYRQSLGQGLEFLIYFQGNSAPDKSGLPSDRFSAERTGGSVSTLTIQRTQQEDSAVYLCASSFSSGEYEQYFGPGTRLTVT.